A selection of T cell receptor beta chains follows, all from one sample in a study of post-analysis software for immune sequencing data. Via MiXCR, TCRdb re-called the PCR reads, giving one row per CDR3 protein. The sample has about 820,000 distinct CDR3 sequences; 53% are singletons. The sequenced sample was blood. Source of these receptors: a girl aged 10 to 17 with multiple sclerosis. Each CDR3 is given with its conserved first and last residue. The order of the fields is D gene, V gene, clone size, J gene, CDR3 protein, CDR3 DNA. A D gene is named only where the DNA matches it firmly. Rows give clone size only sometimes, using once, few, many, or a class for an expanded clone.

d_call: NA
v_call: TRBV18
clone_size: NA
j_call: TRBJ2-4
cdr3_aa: CASSPGQVQYF
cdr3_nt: TGTGCCAGCTCACCAGGGCAAGTTCAGTACTTC

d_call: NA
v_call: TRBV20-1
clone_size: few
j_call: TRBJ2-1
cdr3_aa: CSARTYNEQFF
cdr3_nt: TGCAGTGCTAGAACCTACAATGAGCAGTTCTTC

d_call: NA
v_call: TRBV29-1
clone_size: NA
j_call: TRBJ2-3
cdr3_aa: CSVGPGSTDTQYF
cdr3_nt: TGCAGCGTTGGACCAGGGAGCACAGATACGCAGTATTTT

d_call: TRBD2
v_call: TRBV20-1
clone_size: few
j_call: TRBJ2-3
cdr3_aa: CSPNSGSTDTQYF
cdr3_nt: TGCAGCCCTAATAGCGGGAGCACAGATACGCAGTATTTT

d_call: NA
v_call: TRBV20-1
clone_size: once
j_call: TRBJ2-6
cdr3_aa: CSASYSGANVLTF
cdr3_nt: TGCAGTGCTAGCTACTCTGGGGCCAACGTCCTGACTTTC

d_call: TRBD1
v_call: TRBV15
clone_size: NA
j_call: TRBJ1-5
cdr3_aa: CATSRDRDRGNQPQHF
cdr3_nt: TGTGCCACCAGCAGGGACCGTGACAGGGGGAATCAGCCCCAGCATTTT

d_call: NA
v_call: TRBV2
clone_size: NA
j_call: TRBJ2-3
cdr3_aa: CASRSTPLPTDTQYF
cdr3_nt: TGTGCCAGCCGATCGACTCCCTTGCCCACAGATACGCAGTATTTT

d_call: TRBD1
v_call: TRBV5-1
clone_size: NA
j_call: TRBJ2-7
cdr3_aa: CASSLFGRDRPYEQYF
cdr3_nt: TGCGCCAGCAGCCTGTTTGGTCGGGACAGACCATACGAGCAGTACTTC

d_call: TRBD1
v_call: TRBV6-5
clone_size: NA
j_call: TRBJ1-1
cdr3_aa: CASRTNRGRGTEAFF
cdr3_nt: TGTGCCAGCAGGACAAACAGGGGGCGGGGGACTGAAGCTTTCTTT

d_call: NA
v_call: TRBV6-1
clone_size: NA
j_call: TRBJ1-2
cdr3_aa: CASKTGGANNYGYTF
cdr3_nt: TGTGCCAGCAAGACCGGGGGGGCGAATAACTATGGCTACACCTTC

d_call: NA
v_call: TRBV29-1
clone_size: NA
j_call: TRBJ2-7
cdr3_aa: CSVGAGDNYEQYF
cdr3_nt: TGCAGCGTTGGAGCAGGTGACAACTACGAGCAGTACTTC

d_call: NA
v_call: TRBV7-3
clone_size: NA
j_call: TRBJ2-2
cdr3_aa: CASSFLTGELFF
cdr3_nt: TGTGCCAGCAGCTTCCTCACCGGGGAGCTGTTTTTT

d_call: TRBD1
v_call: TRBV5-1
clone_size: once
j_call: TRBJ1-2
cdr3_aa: CASSAQGNGYTF
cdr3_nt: TGCGCCAGCAGCGCACAGGGGAACGGCTACACCTTC

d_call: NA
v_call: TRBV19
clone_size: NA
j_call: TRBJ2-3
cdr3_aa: CASSTTGSPDTQYF
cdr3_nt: TGTGCCAGTAGCACGACAGGTTCCCCAGATACGCAGTATTTT

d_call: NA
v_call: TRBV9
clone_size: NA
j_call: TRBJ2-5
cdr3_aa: CASSGLQETQYF
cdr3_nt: TGCGCCAGCAGTGGCCTCCAAGAGACCCAGTACTTC

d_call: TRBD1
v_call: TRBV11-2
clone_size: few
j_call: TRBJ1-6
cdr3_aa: CASSYSPGTDNSPLHF
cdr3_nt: TGTGCCAGCAGCTACTCACCCGGGACAGATAATTCACCCCTCCACTTT

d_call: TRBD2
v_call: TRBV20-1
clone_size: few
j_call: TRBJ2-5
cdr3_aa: CSARLTSGAPQETQYF
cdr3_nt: TGCAGTGCTAGATTGACTAGCGGGGCCCCCCAAGAGACCCAGTACTTC

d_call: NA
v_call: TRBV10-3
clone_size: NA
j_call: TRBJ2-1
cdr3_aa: CAITYGPDLGGNNEQFF
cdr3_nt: TGTGCCATCACCTATGGCCCCGATCTGGGAGGAAACAATGAGCAGTTCTTC

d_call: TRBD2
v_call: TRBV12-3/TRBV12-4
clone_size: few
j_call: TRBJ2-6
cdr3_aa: CASSSGTLSGNVLTF
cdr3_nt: TGTGCCAGCAGTAGCGGGACGTTAAGTGGCAACGTCCTGACTTTC

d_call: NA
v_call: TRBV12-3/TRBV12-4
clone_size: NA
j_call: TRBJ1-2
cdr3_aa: CASSSVGGYTF
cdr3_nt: TGTGCCAGCAGTTCGGTAGGGGGCTACACCTTC

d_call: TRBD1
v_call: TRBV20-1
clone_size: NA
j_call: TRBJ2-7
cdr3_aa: CSARATKTGASPFEQYF
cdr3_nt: TGCAGTGCTAGGGCTACTAAGACAGGGGCTTCCCCTTTCGAGCAGTACTTC

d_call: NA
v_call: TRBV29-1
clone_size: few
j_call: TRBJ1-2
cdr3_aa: CSVPSAGLPDYGYTF
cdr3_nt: TGCAGCGTGCCATCTGCGGGCCTCCCTGACTATGGCTACACCTTC

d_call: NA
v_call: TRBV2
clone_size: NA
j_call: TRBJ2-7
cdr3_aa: CASRASVTTYEQYF
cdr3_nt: TGTGCCAGCAGGGCTAGCGTTACAACCTACGAGCAGTACTTC

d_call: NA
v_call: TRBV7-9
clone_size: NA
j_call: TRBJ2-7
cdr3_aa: CASSLPGPTYEQYF
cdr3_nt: TGTGCCAGCAGCTTACCCGGGCCAACCTACGAGCAGTACTTC

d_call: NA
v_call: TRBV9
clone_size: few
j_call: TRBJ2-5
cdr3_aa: CASSEGEETQYF
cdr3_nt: TGTGCCAGCAGCGAGGGGGAGGAGACCCAGTACTTC

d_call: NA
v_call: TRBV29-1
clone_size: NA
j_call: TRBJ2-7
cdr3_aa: CSVVHGFAYEQYF
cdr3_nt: TGCAGCGTTGTACACGGGTTCGCCTACGAGCAGTACTTC

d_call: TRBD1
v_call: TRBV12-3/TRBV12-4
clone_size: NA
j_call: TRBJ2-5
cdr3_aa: CASSPDRGYGETQYF
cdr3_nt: TGTGCCAGCAGCCCGGACAGGGGCTATGGGGAGACCCAGTACTTC

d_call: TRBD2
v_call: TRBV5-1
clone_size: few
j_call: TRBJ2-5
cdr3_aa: CASSFPSGSREQYF
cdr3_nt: TGCGCCAGCAGCTTCCCTAGCGGGAGTCGGGAGCAGTACTTC

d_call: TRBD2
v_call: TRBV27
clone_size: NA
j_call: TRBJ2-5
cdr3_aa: CASSPGTSGKLGQYF
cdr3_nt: TGTGCCAGCAGTCCAGGGACTAGCGGAAAGCTCGGGCAGTACTTC

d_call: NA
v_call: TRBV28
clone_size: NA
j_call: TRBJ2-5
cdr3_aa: CASTDQETQYF
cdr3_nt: TGTGCCAGCACAGACCAAGAGACCCAGTACTTC

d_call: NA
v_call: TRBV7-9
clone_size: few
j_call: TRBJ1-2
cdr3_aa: CASSRVATTSGYTF
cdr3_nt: TGTGCCAGCAGCCGGGTGGCAACAACCTCGGGCTACACCTTC

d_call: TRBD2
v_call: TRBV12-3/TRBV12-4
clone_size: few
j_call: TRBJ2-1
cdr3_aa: CASTPEGLAGGRQFF
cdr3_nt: TGTGCCAGCACCCCCGAGGGGCTAGCGGGAGGCCGGCAGTTCTTC

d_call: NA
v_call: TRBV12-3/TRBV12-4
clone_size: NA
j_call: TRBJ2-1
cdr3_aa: CASTQGGPGKEQFF
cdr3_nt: TGTGCCAGCACCCAAGGGGGACCGGGAAAGGAGCAGTTCTTC

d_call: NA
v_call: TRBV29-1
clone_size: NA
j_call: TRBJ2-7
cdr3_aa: CSVYGPTYEQYF
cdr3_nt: TGCAGTGTCTACGGACCTACCTACGAGCAGTACTTC

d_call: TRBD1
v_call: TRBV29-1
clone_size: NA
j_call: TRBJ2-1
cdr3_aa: CSALGGQGGNEQFF
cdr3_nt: TGCAGCGCACTGGGGGGACAGGGGGGCAATGAGCAGTTCTTC

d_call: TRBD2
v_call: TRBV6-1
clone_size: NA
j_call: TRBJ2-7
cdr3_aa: CASSEQQRGSYEQYF
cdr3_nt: TGTGCCAGCAGTGAACAGCAGCGGGGCTCCTACGAGCAGTACTTC

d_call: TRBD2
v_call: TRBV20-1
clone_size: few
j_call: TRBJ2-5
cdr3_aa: CSARDPLAGGLLQETQYF
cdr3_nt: TGCAGTGCTAGAGATCCCCTAGCGGGGGGTCTACTCCAAGAGACCCAGTACTTC

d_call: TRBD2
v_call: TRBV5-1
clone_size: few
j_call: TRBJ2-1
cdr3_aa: CASSLARLAGAHEQFF
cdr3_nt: TGCGCCAGCAGCTTGGCGAGGCTAGCGGGAGCCCATGAGCAGTTCTTC

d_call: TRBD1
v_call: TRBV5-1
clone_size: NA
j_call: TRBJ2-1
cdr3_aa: CASSLSGQGSGEQFF
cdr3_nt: TGCGCCAGTAGCTTGTCCGGACAGGGGAGCGGTGAGCAGTTCTTC

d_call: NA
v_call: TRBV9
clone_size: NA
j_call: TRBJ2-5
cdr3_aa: CASSVTGPQETQYF
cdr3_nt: TGTGCCAGCAGCGTAACGGGGCCCCAAGAGACCCAGTACTTC

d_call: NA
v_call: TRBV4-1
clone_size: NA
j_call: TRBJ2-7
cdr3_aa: CASTHPTGEQYF
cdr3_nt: TGCGCCAGCACCCATCCGACTGGCGAGCAGTACTTC